The source of this TCR beta chain is a study of shared T cell receptors in the human thymus. CDR3 length equals 12 residues. V shed 7 bases and J shed 0 bases, with 7 bases lying between them. Germline loops: CDR1 MNHEY, CDR2 SMNVEV (reference sequence). This clone came up a few times. The protocol was immunoSEQ multiplex PCR, while the TCRdb copy is restricted to in-frame clones and leaves out a portion. Of about 500,000 clones in the sample, 78% were seen once. These sequences were also reported in another study, on human thymus T cells.

The TCR sequence derives from a boy under two years old with a congenital heart defect. Material: thymocytes. The rearrangement links TRBV27 to TRBJ2-7; D is uncertain. CDR3 DNA: TGTGCCAGCACTAAAAGCTCCTACGAGCAGTACTTC. Residues: CASTKSSYEQYF.